What follows are 26 T cell receptor beta chains derived from one specimen sequenced in a study of T cell repertoires in urothelial bladder cancer. TCRdb keeps only in-frame clones here, not all; method: immunoSEQ multiplex PCR. The table lists some 11,000 clones, 68% of them singletons. Source material: tumor-infiltrating cells from bladder cancer. The source of these receptors is a human donor with a benign inflammatory bladder lesion.

The chain links TRBV7-3 to TRBJ2-2; D may be TRBD2 (6 bases). Deletions cut 5 bases from V and 4 bases from J, with 14 bases between. Per germline, CDR1 SGHTA and CDR2 FQGTGA. The CDR3 sequence is 15 residues long. The CDR3 DNA is TGTGCCAGCAGCGCCGCCGGGGGAGGCACCGGGGAGCTGTTTTTT. Encoded protein: CASSAAGGGTGELFF.

V is TRBV5-4 and J is TRBJ2-3; D might be TRBD2 (6 bases). The CDR3 length is 15 residues. Trimming pared 3 bases from V and 0 bases from J, leaving 11 bases between. CDR1 SGHNT and CDR2 YYREEE come from the germline V gene (reference sequence). The CDR3 protein is CASSSASASTDTQYF. The CDR3 DNA reads as TGTGCCAGCAGCTCCGCTAGCGCTAGCACAGATACGCAGTATTTT.

The chain has TRBV30 and TRBJ1-4; D might be TRBD1 (5 bases). V lost 3 bases, J lost 7 bases, and 21 bases lay in between. Germline V gene data show CDR1 as GTSNPN and CDR2 as SVGIG (reference sequence). The CDR3 loop spans 16 amino acids. CDR3 amino acids: CAWRRGAGGFSEKLFF. The CDR3 bases are TGTGCCTGGAGGCGCGGGGCGGGGGGGTTTAGTGAAAAACTGTTTTTT.

This clone has just a few counts. This chain links TRBV30 with TRBJ1-4; TRBD1 is a possible D gene (5 bases). This CDR3 comprises 15 residues. V lost 4 bases to trimming and J lost 10 bases, with 22 bases between them. The germline V gene encodes CDR1 GTSNPN and CDR2 SVGIG (reference sequence). This chain's CDR3 is CAWKVRAGRDGKLFF. As DNA, the CDR3 is TGTGCCTGGAAGGTCAGAGCGGGGCGGGATGGAAAACTGTTTTTT.

This clone was observed once. J is TRBJ2-4 and V is TRBV6-1; D remains unclear. CDR3 size: 12 residues. Trimming stripped 0 bases from V and 11 bases from J, with 8 bases between. CDR1 MNHNS and CDR2 SASEGT come from the germline V gene. CDR3: CASSEAGRVQYF. The CDR3 bases are TGTGCCAGCAGTGAAGCAGGAAGGGTTCAGTACTTC.

This clone occurred a few times. The CDR3 DNA follows: TGTGCCAGCAGTTACCCGGACTCCCTCAATGAGCAGTTCTTC. It encodes CASSYPDSLNEQFF. This rearrangement joins TRBV6-5 to TRBJ2-1; possibly TRBD2 for D (5 bases). Trimming cost V 2 bases and J 6 bases, with 11 bases left between them. The CDR3 is made up of 14 amino acids. Germline V gene data show CDR1 as MNHEY and CDR2 as SVGAGI.

As concerns this clone: Other DNA sequences in this sample translate to the same CDR3. CDR3 coding DNA: TGCAGTGCCGGGGAACCCTATGGCTACACCTTC. It specifies CSAGEPYGYTF. The gene calls are TRBV20-1 and TRBJ1-2; no reliable D call. CDR3 length: 11 residues. Between the trimmed V and J ends, which lost 6 bases and 4 bases, there was a span of 9 bases. Per germline, CDR1 DFQATT and CDR2 SNEGSKA (reference sequence).

The chain uses TRBV18 and TRBJ1-5, with TRBD1 matching over 9 bases. The CDR3 is 16 residues long. Trimming took 0 bases from V and 6 from J; bases not matched to a gene: 6. Germline V CDR1 and CDR2: KGHSH, LQKENI. The CDR3 loop is CASSPPPGQGGQPQHF. Written as DNA, the CDR3 is TGTGCCAGCTCACCACCTCCGGGACAGGGCGGTCAGCCCCAGCATTTT. Full variable domain (missing parts from reference TRBV18 and TRBJ1-5): NAGVMQNPRHLVRRRGQEARLRCSPMKGHSHVYWYRQLPEEGLKFMVYLQKENIIDESGMPKERFSAEFPKEGPSILRIQQVVRGDSAAYFCASSPPPGQGGQPQHFGDGTRLSIL.

The rearrangement joins TRBV19 to TRBJ1-3, with 7 bases that match TRBD1. This CDR3 has 16 residues. V shed 5 bases, J shed 2 bases, and the junction held 9 bases outside the gene matches. Germline lookup yields CDR1 LNHDA and CDR2 SQIVND (reference sequence). The CDR3 nucleotides read TGTGCCAGTAGTCTGGACCGGGACAGAGCTGGAAACACCATATATTTT. Translation: CASSLDRDRAGNTIYF.

Sample share makes this clone medium-sized (0.01 to 0.1%). The CDR3 sequence is CASSSSLGTGMYEQYF. The CDR3 coding sequence is TGTGCCAGCAGCTCGAGCCTCGGGACAGGGATGTACGAGCAGTACTTC. The V and J genes are TRBV7-9 and TRBJ2-7, with TRBD1 identical over 9 bases. CDR3 length: 16 amino acids. J was trimmed by 4 bases and V by 4 bases; bases with no gene match: 11. Per germline, CDR1 SEHNR and CDR2 FQNEAQ (reference sequence). The variable domain in full, completed from reference TRBV7-9 and TRBJ2-7, reads DTGVSQNPRHKITKRGQNVTFRCDPISEHNRLYWYRQTLGQGPEFLTYFQNEAQLEKSRLLSDRFSAERPKGSFSTLEIQRTEQGDSAMYLCASSSSLGTGMYEQYFGPGTRLTVT.

The chain is built from TRBV4-2 and TRBJ2-2; 14 bases align to TRBD2. The CDR3 consists of 19 residues. Germline trimming cut 1 base from V and 3 bases from J; bases unmatched to any gene: 7. Germline CDR1 LGHNA, CDR2 YNFKEQ. This CDR3 is CASSQALGLAGGHTGELFF. CDR3 DNA sequence: TGTGCCAGCAGCCAAGCCCTAGGACTAGCGGGGGGCCACACCGGGGAGCTGTTTTTT.

V is TRBV2 and J is TRBJ1-4; D is unclear. From germline, CDR1 is SNHLY and CDR2 FYNNEI. V was clipped by 5 bases and J by 8 bases, with 6 bases between them. The CDR3 consists of 11 residues. The CDR3 DNA follows: TGTGCCAGCAGTCCCGGGGAAAAACTGTTTTTT. Protein product: CASSPGEKLFF.

The chain is built from TRBV30 and TRBJ1-1; D gene uncertain. Per the germline V gene, CDR1 is GTSNPN and CDR2 is SVGIG (reference sequence). CDR3 length equals 11 residues. Trimming left V 5 bases short and J 5 bases short, with 9 bases between. The CDR3 spells CAWCQVTEAFF. CDR3 DNA: TGTGCCTGGTGCCAGGTGACTGAAGCTTTCTTT.

The V gene is TRBV21-1, the J gene TRBJ2-7; TRBD2 is the table's D call and was not checked against the DNA. TRBV21-1 counts as a pseudogene. CDR3 size: 16 residues. The CDR3 spells CASSHLREAGSYEQYF. In nucleotides, the CDR3 is TGTGCCAGCAGCCACCTCCGAGAGGCTGGCTCCTACGAGCAGTACTTC.

This clone was recorded a few times. This chain joins TRBV4-2 and TRBJ1-1, with a weak D call TRBD1 (5 bases). The CDR3 covers 14 residues. Per germline, CDR1 LGHNA and CDR2 YNFKEQ. Trimming pared 1 base from V and 8 bases from J, leaving 14 bases between. CDR3 residues: CASSQGTSQDEAFF. CDR3 coding DNA: TGTGCCAGCAGCCAAGGGACATCCCAGGACGAAGCTTTCTTT.

The rearrangement uses TRBV7-7 and TRBJ1-1; D unclear. Germline values: CDR1 SSHAT, CDR2 FNYEAQ (reference sequence). V was cut by 3 bases and J by 1 base, with 6 bases left in between. CDR3 length equals 13 residues. The CDR3 DNA is TGTGCCAGCAGCTTGCAGCAGAACACTGAAGCTTTCTTT. This gives the protein CASSLQQNTEAFF.

The chain carries TRBV4-1 and TRBJ2-7; no definite D call. The germline V and J ends were trimmed by 4 bases and 0 bases, with 10 bases remaining between them. Germline V gene data show CDR1 as MGHRA and CDR2 as YSYEKL. The CDR3 is made up of 14 amino acids. DNA of the CDR3: TGCGCCAGCAGCCCCAGGCCAAGCTCCTACGAGCAGTACTTC. It encodes CASSPRPSSYEQYF.

The V gene is TRBV7-2, the J gene TRBJ2-6; D gene uncertain. There are 15 residues in the CDR3. Trimming took off 5 bases at V and 3 bases at J, with 11 bases between the two ends. Germline assignment: CDR1 SGHTA and CDR2 FQGNSA. CDR3 residues: CASSLSLGGANVLTF. Written as DNA, the CDR3 is TGTGCCAGCAGCCTTTCGTTAGGTGGGGCCAACGTCCTGACTTTC.

This rearrangement joins TRBV7-3 to TRBJ2-2; D is undetermined. The CDR3 consists of 13 residues. The V end lost 5 bases, the J end lost 5 bases, and 9 bases lay between the germline ends. The germline CDR1 and CDR2 sequences are SGHTA and FQGTGA. CDR3 sequence: CASSLDWTGELFF. CDR3 DNA sequence: TGTGCCAGCAGCCTAGACTGGACCGGGGAGCTGTTTTTT.

The chain links TRBV6-1 to TRBJ1-1; D call uncertain. Trimming took off 7 bases at V and 1 base at J, with 10 bases between the two ends. Germline values: CDR1 MNHNS, CDR2 SASEGT. CDR3 length: 13 amino acids. For the CDR3, the DNA is TGTGCCAGCAACCTGCGACAGAACACTGAAGCTTTCTTT. This gives the protein CASNLRQNTEAFF.

With regard to this clone: The limits of the CDR3 on the DNA are not certain, so only TCRdb's listed CDR3 is given. The V call is TRBV18, the J call TRBJ1-1. Germline values: CDR1 KGHSH, CDR2 LQKENI. The CDR3 sequence runs 16 residues, both termini included. This CDR3 reads CASSPTSGRGGTEAFF.

This clone was recorded a few times. The gene calls are TRBV6-1 and TRBJ2-5, with 11 positions matching TRBD2. The CDR3 loop spans 17 amino acids. From germline, CDR1 is MNHNS and CDR2 SASEGT. After removal of 1 base from V and 5 bases from J, the junction contained 9 bases not matched to a gene. This chain's CDR3 is CASSEVLWLAGGETQYF. The CDR3 DNA follows: TGTGCCAGCAGTGAAGTATTGTGGCTAGCGGGGGGCGAGACCCAGTACTTC.

The chain carries TRBV6-5 and TRBJ1-4; 7 bases are a match to TRBD1. This CDR3 region has 13 residues. The germline V gene encodes CDR1 MNHEY and CDR2 SVGAGI. V was clipped by 6 bases and J by 8 bases; unmatched bases: 6. The CDR3 DNA reads TGTGCCAGCAGGGCAGGGGGAGGGGAAAAACTGTTTTTT. This translates into CASRAGGGEKLFF.

V and J are TRBV5-1 and TRBJ2-1; TRBD1 is a possible D gene (6 bases). V was cut by 7 bases and J by 8 bases, with 16 bases left in between. The CDR3 contains 13 residues. Germline CDR1 reads SGHRS; CDR2 reads YFSETQ. The chain's CDR3 is CASGPGQSDEQFF. CDR3 nucleotides: TGCGCCAGCGGTCCTGGACAGTCGGATGAGCAGTTCTTC.

This clone was seen only a few times. The chain couples TRBV30 to TRBJ1-2, with D tentatively TRBD1 (5 bases). The CDR3 runs 13 residues. Trimming took 2 bases from V and 3 from J, leaving 10 bases between them. CDR1 is GTSNPN, CDR2 SVGIG, per germline (reference sequence). DNA for the CDR3: TGTGCCTGGAGTCGTGACAGTGACTATGGCTACACCTTC. It is translated as CAWSRDSDYGYTF.

This chain uses TRBV10-1 with TRBJ1-5; D is unresolved. The germline V and J ends were trimmed by 7 bases and 4 bases, with 11 bases remaining between them. This CDR3 is built from 13 residues. Germline CDR1 reads WNHNN; CDR2 reads SYGVQD (reference sequence). The CDR3 loop is CASTAVGNQPQHF. As DNA, the CDR3 is TGCGCCAGCACCGCCGTGGGGAATCAGCCCCAGCATTTT.